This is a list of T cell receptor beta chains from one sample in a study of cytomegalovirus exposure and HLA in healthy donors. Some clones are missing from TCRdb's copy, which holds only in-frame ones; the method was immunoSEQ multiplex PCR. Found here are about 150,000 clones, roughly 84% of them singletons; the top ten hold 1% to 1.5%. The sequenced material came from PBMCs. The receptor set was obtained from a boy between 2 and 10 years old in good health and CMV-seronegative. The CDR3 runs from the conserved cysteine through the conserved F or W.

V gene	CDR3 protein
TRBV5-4	CASSSRDSEQYF
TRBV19	CASSNAPGGLGGELFF
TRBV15	CATSRVTRHLPEAFF
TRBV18	CASSPRGGHGYTF
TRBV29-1	CSVNYNQGIGGYTF
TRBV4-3	CASSQGLQSNSPLHF
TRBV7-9	CASSSPRTLQETQYF
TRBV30	CAWSTARDRVLYRSTEAFF
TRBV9	CASSPGGMETQYF
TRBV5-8	CASSLEQGFGGGGGYGYTF
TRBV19	CASRTLLQGEDQPQHF
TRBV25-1	CASSPLGTVQETQYF
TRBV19	CASSPGLGRTGELFF